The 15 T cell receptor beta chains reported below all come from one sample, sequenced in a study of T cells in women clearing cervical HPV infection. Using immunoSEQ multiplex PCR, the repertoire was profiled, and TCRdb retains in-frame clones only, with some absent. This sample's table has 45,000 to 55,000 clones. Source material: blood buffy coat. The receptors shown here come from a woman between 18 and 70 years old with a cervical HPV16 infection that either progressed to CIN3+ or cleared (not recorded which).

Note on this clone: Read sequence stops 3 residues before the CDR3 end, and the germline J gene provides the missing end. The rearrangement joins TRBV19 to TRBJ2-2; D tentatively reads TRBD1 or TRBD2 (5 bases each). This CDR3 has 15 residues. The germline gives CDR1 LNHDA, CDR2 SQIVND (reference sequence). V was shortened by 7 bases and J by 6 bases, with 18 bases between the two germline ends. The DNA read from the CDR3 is TGTGCCAGTACTAAGAGGGGTTTTCGGGCCGGGGAG. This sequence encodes CASTKRGFRAGE. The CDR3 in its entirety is CASTKRGFRAGELFF.

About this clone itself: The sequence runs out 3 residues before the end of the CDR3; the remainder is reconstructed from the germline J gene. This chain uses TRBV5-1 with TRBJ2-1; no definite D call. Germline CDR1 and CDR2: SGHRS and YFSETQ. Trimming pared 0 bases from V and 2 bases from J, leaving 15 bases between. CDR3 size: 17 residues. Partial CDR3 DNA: TGCGCCAGCAGCTTGGACGCGGCCGGTTGGACCTACAATGAG. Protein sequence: CASSLDAAGWTYNE. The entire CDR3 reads CASSLDAAGWTYNEQFF. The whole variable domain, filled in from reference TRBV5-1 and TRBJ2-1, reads KAGVTQTPRYLIKTRGQQVTLSCSPISGHRSVSWYQQTPGQGLQFLFEYFSETQRNKGNFPGRFSGRQFSNSRSEMNVSTLELGDSALYLCASSLDAAGWTYNEQFFGPGTRLTVL.

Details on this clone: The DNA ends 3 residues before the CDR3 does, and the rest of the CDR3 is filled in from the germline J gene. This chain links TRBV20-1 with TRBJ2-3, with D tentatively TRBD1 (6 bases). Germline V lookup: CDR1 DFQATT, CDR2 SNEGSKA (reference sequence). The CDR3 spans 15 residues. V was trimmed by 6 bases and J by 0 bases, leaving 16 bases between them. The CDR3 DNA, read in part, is TGCAGTGCCACTTCTGAGGGGGAGAGCACAGATACG. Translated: CSATSEGESTDT. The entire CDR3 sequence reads CSATSEGESTDTQYF.

Partial CDR3 DNA: TGCAGTGCTAGAAGGACTAGCGGGGGTCAGATCGAG. Translation gives CSARRTSGGQIE. The CDR3 reads in full as CSARRTSGGQIEQYF. The chain joins TRBV20-1 to TRBJ2-7; TRBD2 matches 13 bases. The read finishes 3 residues shy of the CDR3 end, and the germline J gene is used to complete it. CDR1 DFQATT and CDR2 SNEGSKA come from the germline V gene (reference sequence). The CDR3 sequence is 15 residues long. V gave up 2 bases and J gave up 6 bases; unmatched junction bases: 7.

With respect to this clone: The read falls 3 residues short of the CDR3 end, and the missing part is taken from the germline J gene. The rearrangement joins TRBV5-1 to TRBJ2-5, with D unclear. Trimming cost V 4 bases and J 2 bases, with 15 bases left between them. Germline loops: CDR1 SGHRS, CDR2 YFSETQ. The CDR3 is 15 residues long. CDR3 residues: CASSGKGDLQETQYF. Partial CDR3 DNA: TGCGCCAGCAGCGGTAAGGGTGACCTTCAAGAGACC.

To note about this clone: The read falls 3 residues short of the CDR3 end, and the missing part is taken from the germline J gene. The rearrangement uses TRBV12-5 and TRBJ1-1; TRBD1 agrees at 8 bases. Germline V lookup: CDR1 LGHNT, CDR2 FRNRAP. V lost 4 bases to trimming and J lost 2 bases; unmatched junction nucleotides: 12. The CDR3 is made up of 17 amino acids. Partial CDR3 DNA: TGTGCTAGTGGTTCCTACGGCGGGACAGGCGATAACACTGAA. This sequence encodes CASGSYGGTGDNTE. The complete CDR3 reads CASGSYGGTGDNTEAFF. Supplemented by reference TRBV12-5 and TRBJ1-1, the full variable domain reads DARVTQTPRHKVTEMGQEVTMRCQPILGHNTVFWYRQTMMQGLELLAYFRNRAPLDDSGMPKDRFSAEMPDATLATLKIQPSEPRDSAVYFCASGSYGGTGDNTEAFFGQGTRLTVV.

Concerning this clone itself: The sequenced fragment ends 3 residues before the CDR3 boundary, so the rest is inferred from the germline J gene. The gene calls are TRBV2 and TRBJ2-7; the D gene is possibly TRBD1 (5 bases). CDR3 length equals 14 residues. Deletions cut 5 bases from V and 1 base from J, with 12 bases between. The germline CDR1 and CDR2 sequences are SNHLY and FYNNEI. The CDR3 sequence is CASSRQIVSYEQYF. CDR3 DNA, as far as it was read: TGTGCCAGCAGTCGACAGATAGTTTCCTACGAG.

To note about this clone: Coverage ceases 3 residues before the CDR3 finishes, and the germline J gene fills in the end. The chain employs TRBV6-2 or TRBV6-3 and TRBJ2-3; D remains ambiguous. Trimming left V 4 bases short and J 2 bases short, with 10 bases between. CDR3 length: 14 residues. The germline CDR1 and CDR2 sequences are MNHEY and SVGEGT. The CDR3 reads CASSFGALTDTQYF. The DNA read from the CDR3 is TGTGCCAGCAGTTTTGGAGCGCTCACAGATACG.

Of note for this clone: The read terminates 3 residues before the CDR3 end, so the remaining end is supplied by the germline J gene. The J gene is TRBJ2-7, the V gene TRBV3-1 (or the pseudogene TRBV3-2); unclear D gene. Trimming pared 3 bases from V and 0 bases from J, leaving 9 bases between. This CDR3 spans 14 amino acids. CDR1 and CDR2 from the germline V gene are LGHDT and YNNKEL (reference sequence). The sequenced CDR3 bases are TGTGCCAGCAGCCATACTTCTCGCTCCTACGAG. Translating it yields CASSHTSRSYE. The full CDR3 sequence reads CASSHTSRSYEQYF.

The CDR3 region is CASSPRDRYTGELFF. The CDR3 DNA, read in part, is TGTGCCAGCAGCCCCCGGGACAGATACACCGGGGAG. The chain carries TRBV11-1 and TRBJ2-2; 7 positions match TRBD1. The CDR3 end lies 3 residues beyond the end of the read and is filled in from the germline J gene. The V and J ends lost 5 bases and 3 bases, in that order; junction bases with no gene match: 6. CDR1 and CDR2 (germline): SGHAT, FQDESV (reference sequence). The CDR3 is made up of 15 amino acids.

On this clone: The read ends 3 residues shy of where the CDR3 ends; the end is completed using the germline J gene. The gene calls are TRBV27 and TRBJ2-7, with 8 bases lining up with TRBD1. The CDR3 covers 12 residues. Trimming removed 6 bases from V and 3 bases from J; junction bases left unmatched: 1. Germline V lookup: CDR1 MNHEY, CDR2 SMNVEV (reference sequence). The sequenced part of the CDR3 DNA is TGTGCCAGCAGGGACAGGGTCTACGAG. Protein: CASRDRVYE. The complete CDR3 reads CASRDRVYEQYF.

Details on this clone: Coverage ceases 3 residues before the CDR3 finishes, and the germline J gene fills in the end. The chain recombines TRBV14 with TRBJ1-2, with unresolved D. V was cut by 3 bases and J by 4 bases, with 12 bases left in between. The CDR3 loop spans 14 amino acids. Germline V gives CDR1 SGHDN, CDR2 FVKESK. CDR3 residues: CASSQGVIGYGYTF. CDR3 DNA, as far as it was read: TGTGCCAGCAGCCAGGGCGTAATCGGCTATGGC.

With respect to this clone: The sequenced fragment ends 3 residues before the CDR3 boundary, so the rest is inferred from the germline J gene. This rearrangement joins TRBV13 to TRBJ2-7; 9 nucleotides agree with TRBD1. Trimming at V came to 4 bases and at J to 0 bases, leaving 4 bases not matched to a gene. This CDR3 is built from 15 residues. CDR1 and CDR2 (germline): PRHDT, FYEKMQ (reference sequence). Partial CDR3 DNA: TGTGCCAGCAGCTCCCCGGGACAGGGCTCCTACGAG. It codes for CASSSPGQGSYE. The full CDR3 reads CASSSPGQGSYEQYF.

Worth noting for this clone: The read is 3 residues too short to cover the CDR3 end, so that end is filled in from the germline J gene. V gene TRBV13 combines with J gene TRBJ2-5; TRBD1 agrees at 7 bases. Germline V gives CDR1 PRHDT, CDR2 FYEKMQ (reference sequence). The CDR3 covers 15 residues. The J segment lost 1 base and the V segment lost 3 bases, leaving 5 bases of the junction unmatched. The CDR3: CASSFTRDSQETQYF. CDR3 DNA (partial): TGTGCCAGCAGCTTTACCCGGGACAGCCAAGAGACC.

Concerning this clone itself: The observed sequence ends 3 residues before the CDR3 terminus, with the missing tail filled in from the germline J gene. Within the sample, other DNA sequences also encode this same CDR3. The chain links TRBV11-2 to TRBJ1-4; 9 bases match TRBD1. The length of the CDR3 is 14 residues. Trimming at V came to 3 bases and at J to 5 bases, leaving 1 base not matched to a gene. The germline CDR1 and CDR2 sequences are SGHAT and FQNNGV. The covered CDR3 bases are TGTGCCAGCAGCTTCGGGACAGGGAATGAAAAA. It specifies CASSFGTGNEK. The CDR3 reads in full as CASSFGTGNEKLFF.